The 32 T cell receptor beta chains given below trace back to one sample, sequenced in a study of shared clonotypes between healthy human individuals. The method was immunoSEQ multiplex PCR; TCRdb's version includes in-frame clones alone and lacks a portion of them. The sample lists roughly 720,000 clones, 90% occurring once. Sequences were obtained from memory CD8+ T cells from PBMCs. Described subset: CD45RO+ cells pooled with CCR7-negative TemRA cells. Every receptor here comes from a man aged 18 to 29 in good health. Some clones in this sample may be carry-over from other donors' samples.

The chain employs TRBV27 and TRBJ2-7; tentatively, D is TRBD2 (5 bases). This CDR3 is built from 15 residues. From germline, CDR1 is MNHEY and CDR2 SMNVEV (reference sequence). V was shortened by 5 bases and J by 1 base, with 15 bases between the two germline ends. The CDR3 nucleotides read TGTGCCAGCAGTCCATCGGGGATGGTGTCCTACGAGCAGTACTTC. This codes for CASSPSGMVSYEQYF.

The chain employs TRBV10-1 and TRBJ2-6, with 9 bases fitting TRBD1. This CDR3 is 17 amino acids long. V was clipped by 3 bases and J by 3 bases; unmatched bases: 6. CDR1 is WNHNN and CDR2 is SYGVQD in the germline V gene (reference sequence). CDR3 DNA: TGCGCCAGCAGTGACGGGACAGGGTTCATTGGGGCCAACGTCCTGACTTTC. It translates to CASSDGTGFIGANVLTF.

CDR3 protein: CASSFLGVNYGYTF. The CDR3 region has the DNA TGTGCCAGCAGTTTTTTGGGAGTTAACTATGGCTACACCTTC. The chain is built from TRBV28 and TRBJ1-2; D remains unclear. Per the germline V gene, CDR1 is MDHEN and CDR2 is SYDVKM. V dropped 3 bases and J dropped 1 base, with 9 bases sitting between them. This CDR3 has 14 amino acids.

The genes are TRBV27 and TRBJ1-2; TRBD1 agrees at 7 bases. Germline values: CDR1 MNHEY, CDR2 SMNVEV (reference sequence). V shed 6 bases, J shed 1 base, and the junction held 14 bases outside the gene matches. The CDR3 extends over 17 amino acids. The DNA for the CDR3 is TGTGCCAGCAGCCCCCTCTCGGTCTCAGGGGGTAACTATGGCTACACCTTC. It yields the protein CASSPLSVSGGNYGYTF.

Details on this clone: It may be a read error: a sequence one base away is much more abundant. The V gene is TRBV7-3, the J gene TRBJ2-3, with a possible D match to TRBD2 (6 bases). CDR3 size: 14 residues. With 5 bases removed from V and 0 bases from J, the gap between germline ends came to 9 bases. Germline V CDR1 and CDR2: SGHTA, FQGTGA. For the CDR3, the DNA is TGTGCCAGCAGCGGGAGCGGGAGCACAGATACGCAGTATTTT. This sequence encodes CASSGSGSTDTQYF. The entire variable domain, with the rest obtained from reference TRBV7-3 and TRBJ2-3, is as follows: GAGVSQTPSNKVTEKGKYVELRCDPISGHTALYWYRQSLGQGPEFLIYFQGTGAADDSGLPNDRFFAVRPEGSVSTLKIQRTERGDSAVYLCASSGSGSTDTQYFGPGTRLTVL.

V and J are TRBV9 and TRBJ2-3; tentative D call: TRBD2 (6 bases). V was shortened by 0 bases and J by 2 bases, with 16 bases between the two germline ends. The CDR3 is 17 residues long. Per germline, CDR1 SGDLS and CDR2 YYNGEE. This CDR3 reads CASSVEGGTLITDTQYF. The CDR3 coding sequence is TGTGCCAGCAGCGTAGAGGGCGGGACCCTTATCACAGATACGCAGTATTTT.

The genes are TRBV30 and TRBJ2-5, with D maybe TRBD2 (5 bases). TRBJ2-7 matches the DNA end more closely, so the J call is doubtful. Germline CDR1 and CDR2: GTSNPN and SVGIG (reference sequence). The CDR3 spans 15 residues. The CDR3, as DNA: TGTGCCTGGAGTGTATTGCCGGGAACATCCTACGAGCAGTACTTC. Translated, it gives CAWSVLPGTSYEQYF.

The chain uses TRBV28 and TRBJ1-2; D possibly corresponds to TRBD1 (6 bases). CDR1 and CDR2 from the germline V gene are MDHEN and SYDVKM. V dropped 6 bases and J dropped 8 bases, with 22 bases sitting between them. This CDR3 spans 15 amino acids. CDR3 nucleotides: TGTGCCAGCAGCCCCGGGGCAGGGGAGTTACTGGGCTACACCTTC. Protein product: CASSPGAGELLGYTF.

This clone was counted a few times. The same CDR3 is also encoded by other DNA sequences in this sample. CDR3: CASSIAGTEAFF. As DNA, the CDR3 is TGTGCCAGTAGTATCGCCGGTACTGAAGCTTTCTTT. V usage is TRBV19 and J usage is TRBJ1-1; no definite D call. The V and J ends lost 3 bases and 5 bases respectively, with 7 bases between them. Germline CDR1 LNHDA, CDR2 SQIVND (reference sequence). CDR3 size: 12 residues.

CDR3 in DNA: TGTGCCAGCAGCTTAATGTTTCCGGGTGGGCTCAGCACAGATACGCAGTATTTT. Residues: CASSLMFPGGLSTDTQYF. The chain links TRBV7-2 to TRBJ2-3, with unresolved D. CDR1 and CDR2 from the germline V gene are SGHTA and FQGNSA. V dropped 2 bases and J dropped 0 bases, with 18 bases sitting between them. The CDR3 extends over 18 amino acids.

The V and J genes are TRBV6-5 and TRBJ1-1; a possible D gene is TRBD1 (6 bases). Per germline, CDR1 MNHEY and CDR2 SVGAGI. V gave up 5 bases and J gave up 0 bases, with 10 bases separating them. The CDR3 is 14 amino acids. In DNA form, the CDR3 reads TGTGCCAGCAGTCTCGACAGGCTGAACACTGAAGCTTTCTTT. It encodes CASSLDRLNTEAFF.

The chain combines TRBV27 with TRBJ1-2; D unresolved. There are 13 residues in the CDR3. V lost 3 bases to trimming and J lost 4 bases, with 9 bases between them. The germline CDR1 and CDR2 sequences are MNHEY and SMNVEV (reference sequence). CDR3 coding DNA: TGTGCCAGCAGTTTCTCATCGGGCTATGGCTACACCTTC. Translation: CASSFSSGYGYTF.

The gene calls are TRBV7-3 and TRBJ2-6, with TRBD1 as a possible D gene (5 bases). This CDR3 is 18 amino acids long. The germline V gene encodes CDR1 SGHTA and CDR2 FQGTGA. With 5 bases removed from V and 0 bases from J, the gap between germline ends came to 17 bases. CDR3 loop: CASSPSLGVYSGANVLTF. CDR3 nucleotides: TGTGCCAGCAGCCCCTCCCTAGGGGTTTACTCTGGGGCCAACGTCCTGACTTTC.

This clone was observed a handful of times. The chain uses TRBV11-2 and TRBJ1-1; maybe TRBD1 (5 bases). CDR3 length: 14 amino acids. Germline values: CDR1 SGHAT, CDR2 FQNNGV. Trimming shortened V by 4 bases and J by 4 bases, and 13 bases separated the two germline ends. In nucleotides, the CDR3 is TGTGCCAGCAGCTACCAAGTTGGGGCCACTGAAGCTTTCTTT. It yields the protein CASSYQVGATEAFF.

V gene TRBV29-1 combines with J gene TRBJ2-7; TRBD1 aligns across 8 bases. Germline CDR1 and CDR2: SQVTM and ANQGSEA. This CDR3 spans 13 amino acids. The V gene end was trimmed by 6 bases and the J gene end by 3 bases; junction bases not matched to a gene: 7. Written as DNA, the CDR3 is TGCAGCGTACTAGTGGACAGGGACTACGAGCAGTACTTC. It encodes CSVLVDRDYEQYF.

The V call is TRBV11-2, the J call TRBJ1-3; D is ambiguous. V shed 2 bases and J shed 6 bases, with 5 bases lying between them. In germline, CDR1 is SGHAT, CDR2 FQNNGV. The length of the CDR3 is 12 residues. The CDR3 protein is CASSLLTNTIYF. In nucleotides, the CDR3 is TGTGCCAGCAGCTTACTTACAAACACCATATATTTT. Combining the CDR3 with reference TRBV11-2 and TRBJ1-3 gives the whole variable domain EAGVAQSPRYKIIEKRQSVAFWCNPISGHATLYWYQQILGQGPKLLIQFQNNGVVDDSQLPKDRFSAERLKGVDSTLKIQPAKLEDSAVYLCASSLLTNTIYFGEGSWLTVV.

The genes are TRBV7-9 and TRBJ2-1; D is undetermined. The germline V and J ends were trimmed by 3 bases and 3 bases, with 12 bases remaining between them. The CDR3 consists of 15 residues. The germline V gene encodes CDR1 SEHNR and CDR2 FQNEAQ (reference sequence). CDR3 loop: CASSFVRDLYNEQFF. The DNA of the CDR3 is TGTGCCAGCAGCTTCGTCCGAGACCTCTACAATGAGCAGTTCTTC.

The V call is TRBV4-1, the J call TRBJ1-2; D not certain. CDR1 MGHRA and CDR2 YSYEKL come from the germline V gene. The CDR3 covers 14 residues. V shed 4 bases and J shed 0 bases, with 9 bases lying between them. The CDR3 loop is CASSPPGPNYGYTF. The CDR3 coding sequence is TGCGCCAGCAGCCCCCCCGGTCCTAACTATGGCTACACCTTC.

Concerning this clone: The same CDR3 can be traced to other DNA sequences in this sample. V gene TRBV7-8 combines with J gene TRBJ2-7, with D perhaps matching TRBD1 (7 bases). V dropped 7 bases and J dropped 6 bases, with 22 bases sitting between them. The CDR3 sequence is 15 residues long. Per the germline V gene, CDR1 is SGHVS and CDR2 is FQNEAQ. This CDR3 reads CASISRGDRQGEQYF. DNA for the CDR3: TGTGCCAGCATCTCCCGCGGGGACAGACAGGGCGAGCAGTACTTC.

The chain uses TRBV18 and TRBJ2-4; no definite D call. V was trimmed by 2 bases and J by 0 bases, leaving 17 bases between them. This CDR3 is built from 18 residues. CDR1 KGHSH and CDR2 LQKENI come from the germline V gene. The CDR3 DNA follows: TGTGCCAGCTCACCAGGATTGTCAACAGCACTAGCCAAAAACATTCAGTACTTC. As protein: CASSPGLSTALAKNIQYF.

The gene calls are TRBV7-9 and TRBJ2-7, with 9 bases identical to TRBD1. The CDR3 length is 14 residues. Losses at the gene ends were 5 bases for V and 7 bases for J; bases not matched to a gene: 9. CDR1 is SEHNR, CDR2 FQNEAQ, per germline (reference sequence). The CDR3 region is CASSRPGQGSEQYF. DNA for the CDR3: TGTGCCAGCAGCCGGCCGGGACAGGGATCAGAGCAGTACTTC. Supplemented by reference TRBV7-9 and TRBJ2-7, the full variable domain reads DTGVSQNPRHKITKRGQNVTFRCDPISEHNRLYWYRQTLGQGPEFLTYFQNEAQLEKSRLLSDRFSAERPKGSFSTLEIQRTEQGDSAMYLCASSRPGQGSEQYFGPGTRLTVT.

The chain combines TRBV7-9 with TRBJ1-2; no definite D call. CDR1 and CDR2 from the germline V gene are SEHNR and FQNEAQ (reference sequence). The CDR3 covers 13 residues. V was cut by 3 bases and J by 8 bases, with 13 bases left in between. The CDR3 protein is CASSLEEVWGYTF. The DNA for the CDR3 is TGTGCCAGCAGCTTGGAGGAGGTATGGGGCTACACCTTC.

This clone was recorded only once. V usage is TRBV7-8 and J usage is TRBJ2-2, with 10 bases matching TRBD2. From germline, CDR1 is SGHVS and CDR2 FQNEAQ. J gave up 8 bases and V 3 bases, and 6 bases lay outside the gene matches. There are 15 residues in the CDR3. CDR3 nucleotide sequence: TGTGCCAGCAGCTTTTTTCCAGCGGGAGGGGGGGAGCTGTTTTTT. Amino acid sequence: CASSFFPAGGGELFF.

This chain uses TRBV7-2 with TRBJ2-7; 11 nucleotides align to TRBD2. Germline loops: CDR1 SGHTA, CDR2 FQGNSA. J gave up 0 bases and V 5 bases, and 12 bases lay outside the gene matches. This CDR3 region has 18 residues. In DNA, the CDR3 is TGTGCCAGCAGCCCGAGCAGACTAGCGGGGATGAGCTCCTACGAGCAGTACTTC. Translated: CASSPSRLAGMSSYEQYF.

The chain carries TRBV9 and TRBJ2-1; TRBD1 agrees at 12 bases. This CDR3 is 16 amino acids long. CDR1 is SGDLS, CDR2 YYNGEE, per germline. V lost 3 bases to trimming and J lost 6 bases; unmatched junction nucleotides: 7. The CDR3, as DNA: TGTGCCAGCAGCGAGGACGGGACAGGGGGCTTCAATGAGCAGTTCTTC. It encodes CASSEDGTGGFNEQFF.

The chain uses TRBV30 and TRBJ2-7, with 11 bases identical to TRBD1. The germline V gene encodes CDR1 GTSNPN and CDR2 SVGIG (reference sequence). This CDR3 region has 13 residues. V trimming: 5 bases; J trimming: 2 bases; junction bases outside the gene matches: 2. This CDR3 is CAWGQGAAYEQYF. Here the CDR3 DNA reads TGTGCCTGGGGACAGGGGGCGGCCTACGAGCAGTACTTC.

The rearrangement uses TRBV7-9 and TRBJ2-7, with D unresolved. V was shortened by 0 bases and J by 5 bases, with 2 bases between the two germline ends. Per germline, CDR1 SEHNR and CDR2 FQNEAQ (reference sequence). CDR3 length: 11 residues. The CDR3 DNA sequence: TGTGCCAGCAGCTTAGCCCACGAGCAGTACTTC. This codes for CASSLAHEQYF.

V and J are TRBV10-3 and TRBJ2-2; 8 nucleotides align to TRBD1. Trimming removed 6 bases from V and 0 bases from J; junction bases left unmatched: 6. The CDR3 totals 16 residues. Germline CDR1 is ENHRY and CDR2 is SYGVKD. This CDR3 reads CAIRFAGGSNTGELFF. CDR3 DNA: TGTGCCATCAGGTTTGCAGGGGGCTCGAACACCGGGGAGCTGTTTTTT.

As concerns this clone: A far larger clone is only one base removed, so a read error is likely. In the same sample, other DNA sequences code for this CDR3. The gene calls are TRBV27 and TRBJ1-4; D gene unclear. V lost 3 bases, J lost 7 bases, and 3 bases lay in between. There are 11 residues in the CDR3. Germline V gives CDR1 MNHEY, CDR2 SMNVEV (reference sequence). The CDR3 sequence is CASSFGEKLFF. CDR3 DNA: TGTGCCAGCAGTTTTGGTGAAAAACTGTTTTTT.

The rearrangement links TRBV28 to TRBJ2-5, with D possibly matching TRBD1 (6 bases). Trimming left V 6 bases short and J 2 bases short, with 10 bases between. The CDR3 contains 13 residues. Germline V gene lookup returns CDR1 MDHEN and CDR2 SYDVKM. Written as DNA, the CDR3 is TGTGCCAGCAGCCGACAGGAACAAGAGACCCAGTACTTC. Translating gives CASSRQEQETQYF.

The chain couples TRBV4-2 to TRBJ1-1; D gene unclear. CDR3 length equals 15 residues. Between the trimmed V and J ends, which lost 3 bases and 1 base, there was a span of 12 bases. Per the germline V gene, CDR1 is LGHNA and CDR2 is YNFKEQ. Here the CDR3 DNA reads TGTGCCAGCAGCCACCCCCTTAGTGCGAACACTGAAGCTTTCTTT. It encodes CASSHPLSANTEAFF.

CDR3 sequence reads: CASSLGERTGGKNIQYF. CDR3 DNA sequence: TGTGCCAGCAGCTTAGGGGAGCGTACAGGGGGCAAAAACATTCAGTACTTC. The chain links TRBV7-9 to TRBJ2-4; 8 bases are shared with TRBD1. This CDR3 is 17 amino acids long. Germline V gene sequence: CDR1 SEHNR, CDR2 FQNEAQ (reference sequence). J was trimmed by 3 bases and V by 1 base; bases with no gene match: 8.